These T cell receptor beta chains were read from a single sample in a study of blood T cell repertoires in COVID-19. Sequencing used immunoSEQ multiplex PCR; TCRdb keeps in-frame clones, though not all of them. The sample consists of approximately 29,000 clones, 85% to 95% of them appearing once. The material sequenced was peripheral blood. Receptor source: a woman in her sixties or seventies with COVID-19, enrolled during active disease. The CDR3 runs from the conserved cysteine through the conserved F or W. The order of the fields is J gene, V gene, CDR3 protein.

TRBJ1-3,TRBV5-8,CASSISGGGNTIYF
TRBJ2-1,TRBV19,CASSIGTSGEQFF
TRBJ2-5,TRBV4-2,CASSQEGTGTGGGETQYF
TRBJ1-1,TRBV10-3,CAISERGTEAFF
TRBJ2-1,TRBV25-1,CASSGLAGGAYNEQFF
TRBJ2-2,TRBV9,CASSVGLADTGELFF
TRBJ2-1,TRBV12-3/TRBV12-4,CASSTPRGEQFF
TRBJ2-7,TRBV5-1,CASSLPGQGGEQYF
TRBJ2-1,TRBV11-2,CASSLAAYNEQFF
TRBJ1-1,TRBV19,CASSTATGDYFTKNTEAFF
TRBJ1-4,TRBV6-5,CASSYLRTNEKLFF
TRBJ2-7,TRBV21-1,CASRPRQGHPHEQYF
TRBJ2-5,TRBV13,CASSLSDSKETQYF
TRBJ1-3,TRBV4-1,CASSPDLREPGNTIYF
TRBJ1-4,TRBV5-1,CASASTATNEKLFF
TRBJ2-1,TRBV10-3,CAISESSAGGISEQFF
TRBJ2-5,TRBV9,CASSVSPSGLETQYF
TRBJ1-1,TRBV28,CASSLDRMNTEAFF
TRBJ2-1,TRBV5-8,CASSADWGQGANEQFF
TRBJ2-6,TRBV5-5,CASSLAAGGSSSGANVLTF
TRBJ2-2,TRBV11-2,CASSLAGKITGELFF
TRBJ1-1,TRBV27,CASSFSSFWGGTTEAFF
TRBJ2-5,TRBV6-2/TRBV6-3,CASSSTGKETQYF
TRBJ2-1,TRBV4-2,CASSPTWDNEQFF
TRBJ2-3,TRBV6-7,CARLPPGLADRGATDTQYF
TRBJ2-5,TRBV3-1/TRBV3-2,CASSQDFGRTLETQYF
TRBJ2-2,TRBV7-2,CASSPRTSRGTGELFF
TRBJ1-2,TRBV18,CASSPPLQIYGYTF
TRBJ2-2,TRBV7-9,CASSWGTGNTGELFF
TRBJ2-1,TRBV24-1,CATSDLSRGENNEQFF
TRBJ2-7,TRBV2,CASSNAGTPDPREQYF
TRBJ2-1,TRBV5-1,CASSLRKREGIEQFF
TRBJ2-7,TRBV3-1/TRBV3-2,CASSPRTSGRRSYEQYF
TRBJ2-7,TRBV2,CASMGNSVSYEQYF
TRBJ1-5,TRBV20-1,CSASGASNQPQHF
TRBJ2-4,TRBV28,CASSLNQPGLAGTVKNIQYF
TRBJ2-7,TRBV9,CASSAPTGGYEQYF
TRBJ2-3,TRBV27,CASSLSSVRLAGLTDTQYF
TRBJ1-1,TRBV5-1,CASSGTGRLDTEAFF
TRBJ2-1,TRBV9,CASSVGGSTYNEQFF
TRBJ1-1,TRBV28,CASILTGEAREAFF
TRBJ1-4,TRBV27,CASSSRDRVRDTAEKLFF
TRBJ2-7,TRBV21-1,CASSIRTSGRIYEQYF
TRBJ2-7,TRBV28,CASRNPGQPYEQYF
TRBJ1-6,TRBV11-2,CASSSTSGFSFGSPLHF
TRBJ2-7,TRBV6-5,CASREIGVYEQYF
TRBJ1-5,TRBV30,CAWRGARDQPQHF
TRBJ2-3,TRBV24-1,CATSDSPLSTQYF
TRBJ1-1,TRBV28,CASSLPREAGTEAFF
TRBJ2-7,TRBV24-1,CATSDFGRDGTYEQYF
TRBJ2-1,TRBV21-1,CASSRPGQGDPLKKNNEQFF